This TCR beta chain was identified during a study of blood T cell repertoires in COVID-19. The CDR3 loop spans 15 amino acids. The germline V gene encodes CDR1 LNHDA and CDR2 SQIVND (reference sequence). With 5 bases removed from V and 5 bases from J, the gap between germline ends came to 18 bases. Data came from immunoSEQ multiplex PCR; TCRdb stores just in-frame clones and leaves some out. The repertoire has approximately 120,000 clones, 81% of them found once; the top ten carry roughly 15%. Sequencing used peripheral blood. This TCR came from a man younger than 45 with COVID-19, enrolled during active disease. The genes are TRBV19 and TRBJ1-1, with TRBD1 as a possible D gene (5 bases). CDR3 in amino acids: CASSRRGTGVTEAFF. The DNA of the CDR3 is TGTGCCAGTAGTCGCCGCGGGACCGGTGTTACTGAAGCTTTCTTT.